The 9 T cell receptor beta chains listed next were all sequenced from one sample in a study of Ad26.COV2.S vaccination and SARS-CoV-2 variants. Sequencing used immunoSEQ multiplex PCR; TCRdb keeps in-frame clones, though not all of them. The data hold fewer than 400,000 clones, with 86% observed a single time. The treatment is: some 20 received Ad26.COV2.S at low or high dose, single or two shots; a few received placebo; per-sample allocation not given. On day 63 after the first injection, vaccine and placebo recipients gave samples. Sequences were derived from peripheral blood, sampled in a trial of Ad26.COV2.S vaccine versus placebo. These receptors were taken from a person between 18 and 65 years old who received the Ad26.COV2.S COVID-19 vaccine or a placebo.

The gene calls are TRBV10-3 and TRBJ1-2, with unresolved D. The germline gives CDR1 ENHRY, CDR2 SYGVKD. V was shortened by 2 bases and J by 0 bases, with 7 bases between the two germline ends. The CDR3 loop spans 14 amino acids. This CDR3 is CAISERTSNYGYTF. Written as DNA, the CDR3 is TGTGCCATCAGTGAGAGGACCTCTAACTATGGCTACACCTTC.

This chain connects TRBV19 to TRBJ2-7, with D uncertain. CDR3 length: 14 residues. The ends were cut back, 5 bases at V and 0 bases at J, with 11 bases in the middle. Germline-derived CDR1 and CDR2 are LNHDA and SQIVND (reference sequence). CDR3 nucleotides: TGTGCCAGTAGTGTAAGTCATAGCTCCTACGAGCAGTACTTC. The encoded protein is CASSVSHSSYEQYF.

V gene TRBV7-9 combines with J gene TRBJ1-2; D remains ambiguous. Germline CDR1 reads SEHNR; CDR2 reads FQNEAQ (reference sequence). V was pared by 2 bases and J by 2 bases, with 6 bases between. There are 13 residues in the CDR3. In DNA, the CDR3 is TGTGCCAGCAGCTTAACAGAAAACTATGGCTACACCTTC. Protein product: CASSLTENYGYTF.

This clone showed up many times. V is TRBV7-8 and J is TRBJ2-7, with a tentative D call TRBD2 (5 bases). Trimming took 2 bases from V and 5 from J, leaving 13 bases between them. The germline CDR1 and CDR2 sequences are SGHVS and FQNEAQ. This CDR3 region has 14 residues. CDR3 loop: CASSLPGSGNEQYF. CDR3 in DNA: TGTGCCAGCAGCTTACCGGGGTCGGGCAACGAGCAGTACTTC.

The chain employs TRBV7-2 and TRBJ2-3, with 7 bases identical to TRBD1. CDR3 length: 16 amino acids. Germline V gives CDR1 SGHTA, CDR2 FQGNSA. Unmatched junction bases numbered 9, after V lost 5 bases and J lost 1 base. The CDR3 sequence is CASSHAGTAGTDTQYF. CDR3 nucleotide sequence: TGTGCCAGCAGCCACGCCGGGACAGCGGGCACAGATACGCAGTATTTT.

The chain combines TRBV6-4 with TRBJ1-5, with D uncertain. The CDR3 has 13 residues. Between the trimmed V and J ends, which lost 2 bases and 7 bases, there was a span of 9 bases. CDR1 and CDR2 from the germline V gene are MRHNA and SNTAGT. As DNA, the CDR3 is TGTGCCAGCAGTGACAATGTGGGACAGCCCCAGCATTTT. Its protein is CASSDNVGQPQHF.

CDR3 sequence: CASARTPNTGELFF. The CDR3 coding sequence is TGTGCCAGCGCGAGGACACCGAACACCGGGGAGCTGTTTTTT. This chain joins TRBV7-3 and TRBJ2-2; possibly TRBD1 for D (5 bases). Trimming took off 8 bases at V and 0 bases at J, with 10 bases between the two ends. The germline CDR1 and CDR2 sequences are SGHTA and FQGTGA. CDR3 length: 14 amino acids.

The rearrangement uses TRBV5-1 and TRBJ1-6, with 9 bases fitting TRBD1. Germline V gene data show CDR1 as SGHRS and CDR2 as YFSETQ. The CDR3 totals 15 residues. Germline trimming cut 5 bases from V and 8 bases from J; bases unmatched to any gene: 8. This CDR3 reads CASRSTGTGHSPLHF. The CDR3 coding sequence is TGCGCCAGCAGGTCAACCGGGACAGGGCATTCACCCCTCCACTTT.

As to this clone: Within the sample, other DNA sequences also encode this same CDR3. This CDR3 reads CASSQDPGSPLHF. The CDR3 region has the DNA TGTGCCAGCAGCCAAGATCCCGGCTCACCCCTCCACTTT. The chain carries TRBV3-1 (or the pseudogene TRBV3-2) and TRBJ1-6; D uncertain. V lost 0 bases and J 10 bases, leaving 7 bases between the germline ends. The CDR3 covers 13 residues. Per the germline V gene, CDR1 is LGHDT and CDR2 is YNNKEL (reference sequence).